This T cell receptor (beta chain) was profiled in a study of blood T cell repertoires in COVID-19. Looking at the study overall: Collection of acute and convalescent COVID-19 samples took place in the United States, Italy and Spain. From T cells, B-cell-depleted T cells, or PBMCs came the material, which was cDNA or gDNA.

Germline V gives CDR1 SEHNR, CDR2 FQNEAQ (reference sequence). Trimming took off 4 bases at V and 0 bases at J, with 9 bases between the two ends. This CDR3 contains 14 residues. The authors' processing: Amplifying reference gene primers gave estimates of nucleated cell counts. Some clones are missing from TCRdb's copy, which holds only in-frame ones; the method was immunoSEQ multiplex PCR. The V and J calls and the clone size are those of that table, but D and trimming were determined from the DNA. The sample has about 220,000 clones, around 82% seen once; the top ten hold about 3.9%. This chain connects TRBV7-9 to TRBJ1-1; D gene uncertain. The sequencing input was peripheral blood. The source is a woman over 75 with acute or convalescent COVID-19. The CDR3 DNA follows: TGTGCCAGCAGCTCCCTATCGGTGAACACTGAAGCTTTCTTT. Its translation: CASSSLSVNTEAFF.